These 30 T cell receptor beta chains were all obtained from the same sample, sequenced in a study of OX40 agonist ivuxolimab in advanced cancers. Profiled with immunoSEQ multiplex PCR; TCRdb holds only in-frame clones, not every one. The repertoire holds 70,000 or so clones, with roughly 80% as singletons. This specimen was CD4+ or CD8+ T cells sorted from blood, taken in a trial of the OX40 agonist ivuxolimab. All receptors come from an adult with an advanced solid tumor such as melanoma, head and neck, liver or kidney cancer.

In the case of this clone: The sample holds other DNA sequences that translate to the same CDR3. This chain connects TRBV5-6 to TRBJ1-5, with a possible D match to TRBD1 (6 bases). The CDR3 runs to 14 residues. V gave up 2 bases and J gave up 2 bases, with 8 bases separating them. Germline V gene sequence: CDR1 SGHDT, CDR2 YYEEEE. The CDR3 protein is CASSFQGRNQPQHF. The CDR3 DNA reads as TGTGCCAGCAGCTTTCAGGGGCGCAATCAGCCCCAGCATTTT.

This clone was picked up a small number of times. This rearrangement joins TRBV28 to TRBJ1-5; TRBD1 matches 7 bases. CDR3 length: 16 amino acids. V gave up 3 bases and J gave up 4 bases; unmatched junction bases: 9. Germline loops: CDR1 MDHEN, CDR2 SYDVKM. The CDR3 DNA sequence: TGTGCCAGCAGTTTTGGTACAGGGGCCCTAAATCAGCCCCAGCATTTT. Translating it yields CASSFGTGALNQPQHF.

The chain uses TRBV5-4 and TRBJ2-5; the match to TRBD2 covers 7 bases. Trimming removed 3 bases from V and 7 bases from J; junction bases left unmatched: 9. The CDR3 runs 14 residues. Germline V gene data show CDR1 as SGHNT and CDR2 as YYREEE (reference sequence). The CDR3 nucleotides are TGTGCCAGCAGCTCTCCGGGGGGAGTGGGGACCCAGTACTTC. It specifies CASSSPGGVGTQYF.

In its sample, this clone was seen once. This chain uses TRBV6-5 with TRBJ2-7, with 7 bases lining up with TRBD1. Germline V gives CDR1 MNHEY, CDR2 SVGAGI. With V trimmed by 7 bases and J by 4 bases, 10 bases remained unmatched. The CDR3 contains 14 residues. CDR3 coding DNA: TGTGCCAGCATCGACGGGACAGCTCGTTACGAGCAGTACTTC. Amino acid sequence: CASIDGTARYEQYF.

This chain uses TRBV7-9 with TRBJ2-7; D is unclear. The V gene lost 3 bases and the J gene lost 6 bases, with 3 bases spanning the gap. The CDR3 loop spans 10 amino acids. The germline CDR1 and CDR2 sequences are SEHNR and FQNEAQ (reference sequence). DNA of the CDR3: TGTGCCAGCAGCTTCGGCGAGCAGTACTTC. Protein: CASSFGEQYF. Variable domain in full (rest from reference TRBV7-9 and TRBJ2-7): DTGVSQNPRHKITKRGQNVTFRCDPISEHNRLYWYRQTLGQGPEFLTYFQNEAQLEKSRLLSDRFSAERPKGSFSTLEIQRTEQGDSAMYLCASSFGEQYFGPGTRLTVT.

The rearrangement uses TRBV5-1 and TRBJ1-4, with D tentatively TRBD1 (6 bases). CDR1 SGHRS and CDR2 YFSETQ come from the germline V gene. V was clipped by 4 bases and J by 9 bases, with 13 bases between them. The length of the CDR3 is 13 residues. CDR3 in amino acids: CASSPVQGKKLFF. In nucleotides, the CDR3 is TGCGCCAGCAGCCCAGTACAGGGTAAAAAACTGTTTTTT.

This rearrangement joins TRBV6-1 to TRBJ1-1; no definite D call. V lost 5 bases to trimming and J lost 4 bases, with 17 bases between them. The CDR3 covers 15 residues. CDR1 and CDR2 (germline): MNHNS, SASEGT. The CDR3, as DNA: TGTGCCAGCAGTAGGGCGGGTAGGGAGGTCACTGAAGCTTTCTTT. It specifies CASSRAGREVTEAFF.

This chain joins TRBV6-6 and TRBJ2-7; no definite D call. The germline V gene encodes CDR1 MNHNY and CDR2 SVGAGI (reference sequence). V was pared by 6 bases and J by 3 bases, with 12 bases between. The CDR3 is 13 residues long. As DNA, the CDR3 is TGTGCCAGCAGCCTACAGAGTTTCTACGAGCAGTACTTC. It translates to CASSLQSFYEQYF.

This clone has a single count. The chain joins TRBV5-1 to TRBJ1-2; D might be TRBD1 (6 bases). Between the trimmed V and J ends, which lost 6 bases and 4 bases, there was a span of 16 bases. CDR1 is SGHRS, CDR2 YFSETQ, per germline. The CDR3 runs to 14 residues. CDR3 region: CASTGAGLGYGYTF. In nucleotides, the CDR3 is TGCGCCAGCACGGGGGCAGGGCTGGGCTATGGCTACACCTTC.

By proportion, this clone is medium-sized. V is TRBV7-9 and J is TRBJ2-2, with 11 bases that match TRBD1. The CDR3 has 18 amino acids. Germline V CDR1 and CDR2: SEHNR, FQNEAQ (reference sequence). The junction had 10 bases not matched to a gene; V was cut back by 2 bases and J by 5 bases. In DNA, the CDR3 is TGTGCCAGCAGCTTACCCCAGGGACAGGGGGTTTCGACCGGGGAGCTGTTTTTT. Translated, it gives CASSLPQGQGVSTGELFF.

This clone was observed many times. The chain joins TRBV5-8 to TRBJ1-4; 7 bases match TRBD1. Germline lookup yields CDR1 SGHTS and CDR2 YDEGEE. Losses at the gene ends were 4 bases for V and 6 bases for J; bases not matched to a gene: 15. The CDR3 has 17 amino acids. CDR3 region: CASSRLTLQGKDEKLFF. CDR3 bases: TGTGCCAGCAGCCGATTAACCTTACAGGGGAAGGATGAAAAACTGTTTTTT.

The chain recombines TRBV11-2 with TRBJ2-2; 11 bases match TRBD1. The V and J ends lost 5 bases and 8 bases, in that order; junction bases with no gene match: 10. The CDR3 totals 16 residues. The germline CDR1 and CDR2 sequences are SGHAT and FQNNGV. This chain's CDR3 is CASSKGQGALRGELFF. CDR3 sequence (DNA): TGTGCCAGCAGCAAAGGACAGGGGGCACTACGGGGGGAGCTGTTTTTT.

The chain has TRBV11-3 and TRBJ2-7, with D tentatively TRBD1 or TRBD2 (6 bases each). CDR1 is SGHNT, CDR2 YENEEA, per germline. The CDR3 contains 13 residues. V was clipped by 1 base and J by 4 bases, with 8 bases between them. CDR3 residues: CASSLAGAYEQYF. The CDR3 coding sequence is TGTGCCAGCAGCTTAGCGGGGGCGTACGAGCAGTACTTC.

This clone was found a few times. This chain's CDR3 is CSVNRGMNTEAFF. The CDR3 region has the DNA TGCAGCGTCAATAGGGGCATGAACACTGAAGCTTTCTTT. V gene TRBV29-1 combines with J gene TRBJ1-1, with D possibly matching TRBD1 (5 bases). This CDR3 is 13 amino acids long. V gave up 6 bases and J gave up 0 bases, with 11 bases separating them. Per the germline V gene, CDR1 is SQVTM and CDR2 is ANQGSEA.

The V gene is TRBV28, the J gene TRBJ1-3; TRBD1 is a possible D gene (5 bases). Germline loops: CDR1 MDHEN, CDR2 SYDVKM. This CDR3 has 15 amino acids. V dropped 5 bases and J dropped 3 bases, with 14 bases sitting between them. The chain's CDR3 is CASSPGGTSGNTIYF. The CDR3 nucleotides read TGTGCCAGCAGTCCGGGGGGGACGAGTGGAAACACCATATATTTT. The complete variable domain, with remaining parts taken from reference TRBV28 and TRBJ1-3, reads DVKVTQSSRYLVKRTGEKVFLECVQDMDHENMFWYRQDPGLGLRLIYFSYDVKMKEKGDIPEGYSVSREKKERFSLILESASTNQTSMYLCASSPGGTSGNTIYFGEGSWLTVV.

The J gene is TRBJ1-1, the V gene TRBV19, with D unresolved. The germline V gene has CDR1 LNHDA and CDR2 SQIVND (reference sequence). The CDR3 consists of 11 residues. V shed 5 bases and J shed 3 bases, with 4 bases lying between them. This CDR3 reads CASSLYTEAFF. The CDR3 bases are TGTGCCAGTAGTTTATACACTGAAGCTTTCTTT.

The chain couples TRBV19 to TRBJ1-4; 7 nucleotides line up with TRBD1. Trimming cost V 6 bases and J 6 bases; bases outside gene matches: 4. Germline CDR1 LNHDA, CDR2 SQIVND (reference sequence). This CDR3 is built from 13 residues. For the CDR3, the DNA is TGTGCCAGTAGGACAGGGTCGGATGAAAAACTGTTTTTT. Protein sequence: CASRTGSDEKLFF. The full variable domain, in which reference TRBV19 and TRBJ1-4 provide the parts outside the CDR3, is DGGITQSPKYLFRKEGQNVTLSCEQNLNHDAMYWYRQDPGQGLRLIYYSQIVNDFQKGDIAEGYSVSREKKESFPLTVTSAQKNPTAFYLCASRTGSDEKLFFGSGTQLSVL.

This clone occurred a few times. The gene calls are TRBV7-8 and TRBJ1-4, with D hard to call. Per germline, CDR1 SGHVS and CDR2 FQNEAQ. There are 14 residues in the CDR3. Trimming pared 5 bases from V and 6 bases from J, leaving 13 bases between. The CDR3 bases are TGTGCCAGCAGCAAAGGGATAGGTTATGAAAAACTGTTTTTT. Translated: CASSKGIGYEKLFF. The variable domain in full, with the rest retrieved from reference TRBV7-8 and TRBJ1-4, is GAGVSQSPRYKVAKRGQDVALRCDPISGHVSLFWYQQALGQGPEFLTYFQNEAQLDKSGLPSDRFFAERPEGSVSTLKIQRTQQEDSAVYLCASSKGIGYEKLFFGSGTQLSVL.

The chain's CDR3 is CASSTGTSGALNTGELFF. The CDR3 DNA follows: TGCGCCAGCAGCACGGGGACTAGCGGGGCCCTGAACACCGGGGAGCTGTTTTTT. The chain combines TRBV5-1 with TRBJ2-2, with 13 bases lining up with TRBD2. Germline V gene lookup returns CDR1 SGHRS and CDR2 YFSETQ. V lost 4 bases, J lost 1 base, and 7 bases stayed unmatched. The CDR3 sequence is 18 residues long.

This clone occurred a few times. The rearrangement links TRBV2 to TRBJ2-7, with a possible D match to TRBD2 (5 bases). The ends were cut back, 5 bases at V and 0 bases at J, with 11 bases in the middle. CDR1 and CDR2 from the germline V gene are SNHLY and FYNNEI. CDR3 length: 14 residues. In DNA, the CDR3 is TGTGCCAGCAGTCCTAGCACCCACTCCTACGAGCAGTACTTC. Protein: CASSPSTHSYEQYF.

The rearrangement uses TRBV2 and TRBJ2-5; D unclear. V was cut by 9 bases and J by 2 bases, with 10 bases left in between. Germline CDR1 and CDR2: SNHLY and FYNNEI. The CDR3 is made up of 12 amino acids. CDR3 region: CASLRSQETQYF. CDR3 bases: TGTGCCAGTTTACGGAGTCAAGAGACCCAGTACTTC.

The genes are TRBV6-6 and TRBJ2-7; TRBD2 is a possible D gene (5 bases). The CDR3 loop spans 13 amino acids. From germline, CDR1 is MNHNY and CDR2 SVGAGI (reference sequence). V was pared by 7 bases and J by 4 bases, with 14 bases between. This CDR3 is CASMRAPSYEQYF. In DNA form, the CDR3 reads TGTGCCAGCATGAGGGCTCCAAGTTACGAGCAGTACTTC.

The chain carries TRBV30 and TRBJ2-5; D is uncertain. Germline V gives CDR1 GTSNPN, CDR2 SVGIG (reference sequence). The CDR3 sequence is 10 residues long. V was clipped by 1 base and J by 4 bases, with 1 base between them. The CDR3 is CAWSGETQYF. As DNA, the CDR3 is TGTGCCTGGAGTGGAGAGACCCAGTACTTC.

This rearrangement joins TRBV5-6 to TRBJ1-3; D is undetermined. The CDR3 totals 14 residues. Trimming shortened V by 5 bases and J by 0 bases, and 9 bases separated the two germline ends. CDR1 is SGHDT and CDR2 is YYEEEE in the germline V gene. Here the CDR3 reads CASRFRSSGNTIYF. The CDR3 coding sequence is TGTGCCAGCAGATTCAGAAGCTCTGGAAACACCATATATTTT.

The chain is built from TRBV14 and TRBJ2-5; D is possibly TRBD1 (6 bases). The DNA end favors TRBJ2-7, so the J call may be wrong. There are 15 residues in the CDR3. Germline V gene lookup returns CDR1 SGHDN and CDR2 FVKESK. The CDR3 DNA sequence: TGTGCCAGCAGCGCCCGGGACACCAACTCCTACGAGCAGTACTTC. Encoded protein: CASSARDTNSYEQYF.

This chain links TRBV14 with TRBJ1-4; 11 bases match TRBD1. V shed 2 bases and J 5 bases; nucleotides not matched to a gene: 1. This CDR3 has 15 amino acids. Germline CDR1 reads SGHDN; CDR2 reads FVKESK. The CDR3 sequence: CASSQWDRGNEKLFF. The CDR3 DNA follows: TGTGCCAGCAGCCAATGGGACAGGGGGAATGAAAAACTGTTTTTT.

In regard to this clone: Other nucleotide sequences from this sample produce the same CDR3. The chain joins TRBV6-5 to TRBJ2-7, with 7 bases fitting TRBD1. V lost 6 bases and J lost 3; bases outside the gene matches: 5. The CDR3 contains 13 residues. Germline V lookup: CDR1 MNHEY, CDR2 SVGAGI. The CDR3: CASRPGQNYEQYF. CDR3 DNA sequence: TGTGCCAGCAGGCCGGGACAGAACTACGAGCAGTACTTC.

This clone was picked up a small number of times. Here the CDR3 reads CASSLDLRTDGYTF. Written as DNA, the CDR3 is TGCGCCAGCAGCTTGGATCTACGGACGGATGGCTACACCTTC. The rearrangement uses TRBV5-1 and TRBJ1-2; D not resolved. CDR3 size: 14 residues. V was shortened by 0 bases and J by 6 bases, with 12 bases between the two germline ends. Germline CDR1 reads SGHRS; CDR2 reads YFSETQ. Looking up the rest from reference TRBV5-1 and TRBJ1-2 gives the full variable domain: KAGVTQTPRYLIKTRGQQVTLSCSPISGHRSVSWYQQTPGQGLQFLFEYFSETQRNKGNFPGRFSGRQFSNSRSEMNVSTLELGDSALYLCASSLDLRTDGYTFGSGTRLTVV.

The chain carries TRBV15 and TRBJ2-1, with 11 bases that match TRBD2. The V gene's germline CDR1 is LNHNV and CDR2 YYDKDF (reference sequence). The CDR3 is 15 amino acids. V shed 5 bases, J shed 4 bases, and the junction held 4 bases outside the gene matches. CDR3 in amino acids: CATSGGTSGYNEQFF. As DNA, the CDR3 is TGTGCCACCAGCGGGGGGACTAGCGGTTACAATGAGCAGTTCTTC. The whole variable domain, filled in from reference TRBV15 and TRBJ2-1, reads DAMVIQNPRYQVTQFGKPVTLSCSQTLNHNVMYWYQQKSSQAPKLLFHYYDKDFNNEADTPDNFQSRRPNTSFCFLDIRSPGLGDTAMYLCATSGGTSGYNEQFFGPGTRLTVL.

The chain uses TRBV6-1 and TRBJ1-6; D not certain. Per the germline V gene, CDR1 is MNHNS and CDR2 is SASEGT. CDR3 size: 15 residues. V gave up 7 bases and J gave up 0 bases, with 10 bases separating them. CDR3 amino acids: CASTLGSSYNSPLHF. DNA for the CDR3: TGTGCCAGCACCCTCGGGAGCTCCTATAATTCACCCCTCCACTTT.